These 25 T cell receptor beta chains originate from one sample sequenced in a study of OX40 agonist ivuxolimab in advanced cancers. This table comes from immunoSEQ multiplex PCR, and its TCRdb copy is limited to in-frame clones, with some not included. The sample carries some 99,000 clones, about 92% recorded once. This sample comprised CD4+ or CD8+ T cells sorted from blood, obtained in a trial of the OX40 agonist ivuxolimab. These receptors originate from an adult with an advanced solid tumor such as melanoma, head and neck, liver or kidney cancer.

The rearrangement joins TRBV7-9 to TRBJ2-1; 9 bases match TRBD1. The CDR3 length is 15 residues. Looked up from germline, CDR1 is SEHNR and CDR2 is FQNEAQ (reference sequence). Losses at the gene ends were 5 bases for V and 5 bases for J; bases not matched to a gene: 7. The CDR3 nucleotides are TGTGCCAGCAGCCCCCGGGACAGGGTACACAATGAGCAGTTCTTC. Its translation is CASSPRDRVHNEQFF.

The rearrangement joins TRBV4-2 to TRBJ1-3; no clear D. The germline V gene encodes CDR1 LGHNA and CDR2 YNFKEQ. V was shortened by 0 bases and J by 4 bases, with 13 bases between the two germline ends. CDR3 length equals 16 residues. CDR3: CASSQDWQALGNTIYF. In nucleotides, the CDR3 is TGTGCCAGCAGCCAAGATTGGCAGGCGTTGGGAAACACCATATATTTT.

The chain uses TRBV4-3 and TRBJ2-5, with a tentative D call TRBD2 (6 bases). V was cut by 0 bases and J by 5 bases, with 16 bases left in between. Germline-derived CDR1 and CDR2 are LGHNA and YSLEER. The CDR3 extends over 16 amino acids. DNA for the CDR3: TGCGCCAGCAGCCAAGACTGGGGCGGAGGGTGGGAGACCCAGTACTTC. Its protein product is CASSQDWGGGWETQYF.

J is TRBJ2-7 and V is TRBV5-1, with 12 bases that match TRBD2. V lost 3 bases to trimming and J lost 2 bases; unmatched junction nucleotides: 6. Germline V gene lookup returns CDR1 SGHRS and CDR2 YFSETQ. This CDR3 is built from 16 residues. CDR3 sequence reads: CASSSGLAGSPYEQYF. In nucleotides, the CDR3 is TGCGCCAGCAGCTCAGGACTAGCGGGGAGTCCCTACGAGCAGTACTTC.

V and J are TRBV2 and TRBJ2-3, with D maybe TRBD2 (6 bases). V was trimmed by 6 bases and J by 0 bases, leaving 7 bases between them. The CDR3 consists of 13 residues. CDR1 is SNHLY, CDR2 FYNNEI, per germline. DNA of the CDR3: TGTGCCAGCAGCCGGGGGAGCACAGATACGCAGTATTTT. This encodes CASSRGSTDTQYF.

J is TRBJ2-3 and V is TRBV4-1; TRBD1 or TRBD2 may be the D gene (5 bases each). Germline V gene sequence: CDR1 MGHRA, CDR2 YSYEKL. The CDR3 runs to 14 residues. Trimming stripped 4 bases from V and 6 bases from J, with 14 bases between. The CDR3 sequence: CASSPGLWGDTQYF. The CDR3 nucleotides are TGCGCCAGCAGCCCTGGCCTCTGGGGGGATACGCAGTATTTT.

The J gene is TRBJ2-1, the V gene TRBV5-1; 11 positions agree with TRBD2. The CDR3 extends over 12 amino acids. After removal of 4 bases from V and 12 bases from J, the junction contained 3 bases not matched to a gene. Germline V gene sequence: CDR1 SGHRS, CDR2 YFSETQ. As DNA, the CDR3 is TGCGCCAGCAGCGACACTAGCGGGAGGCAGTTCTTC. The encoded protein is CASSDTSGRQFF.

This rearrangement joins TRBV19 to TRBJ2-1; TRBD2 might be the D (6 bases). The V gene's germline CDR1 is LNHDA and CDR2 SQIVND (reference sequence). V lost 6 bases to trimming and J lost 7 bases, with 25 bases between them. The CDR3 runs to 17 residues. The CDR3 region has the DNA TGTGCCAGTAGCTCCCTAACAGCGGGCGAGGCCGCTAATGAGCAGTTCTTC. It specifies CASSSLTAGEAANEQFF.

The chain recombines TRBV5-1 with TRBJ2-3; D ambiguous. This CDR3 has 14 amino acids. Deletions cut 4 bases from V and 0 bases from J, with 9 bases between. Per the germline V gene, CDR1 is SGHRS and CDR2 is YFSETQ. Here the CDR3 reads CASSPVGSTDTQYF. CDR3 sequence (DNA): TGCGCCAGCAGCCCAGTCGGTAGCACAGATACGCAGTATTTT.

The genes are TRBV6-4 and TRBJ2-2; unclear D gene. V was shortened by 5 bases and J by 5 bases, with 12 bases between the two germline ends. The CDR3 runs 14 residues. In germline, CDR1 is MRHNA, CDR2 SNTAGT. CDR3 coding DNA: TGTGCCAGCAGTCTGGGCACCGGTACCGGGGAGCTGTTTTTT. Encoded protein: CASSLGTGTGELFF.

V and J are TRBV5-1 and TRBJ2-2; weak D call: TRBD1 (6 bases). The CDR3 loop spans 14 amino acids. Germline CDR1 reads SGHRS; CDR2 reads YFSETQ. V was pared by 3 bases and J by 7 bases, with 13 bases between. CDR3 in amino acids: CASSSQGQGGELFF. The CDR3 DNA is TGCGCCAGCAGCTCCCAGGGGCAAGGCGGGGAGCTGTTTTTT.

As DNA, the CDR3 is TGCGCCAGCAGCTTGAACTCCGGGACCGCGCGTGGGACCCAGTACTTC. This gives the protein CASSLNSGTARGTQYF. The V call is TRBV5-1, the J call TRBJ2-5; either TRBD1 or TRBD2 may supply D (5 bases each). Looked up from germline, CDR1 is SGHRS and CDR2 is YFSETQ. V shed 1 base and J shed 7 bases, with 20 bases lying between them. The CDR3 has 16 residues.

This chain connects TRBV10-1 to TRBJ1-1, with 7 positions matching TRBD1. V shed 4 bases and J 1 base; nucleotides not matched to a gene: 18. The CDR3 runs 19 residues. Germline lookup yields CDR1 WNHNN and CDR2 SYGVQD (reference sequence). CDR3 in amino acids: CASSGVFRGLLYGNTEAFF. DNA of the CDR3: TGCGCCAGCAGTGGTGTGTTTAGGGGGCTCTTGTATGGGAACACTGAAGCTTTCTTT.

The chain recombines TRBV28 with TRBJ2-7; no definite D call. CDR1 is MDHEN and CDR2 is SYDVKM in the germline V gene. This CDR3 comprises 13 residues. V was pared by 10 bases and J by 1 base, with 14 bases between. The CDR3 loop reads CATLPGLSYEQYF. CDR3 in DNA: TGTGCCACCCTTCCTGGGCTGTCCTACGAGCAGTACTTC.

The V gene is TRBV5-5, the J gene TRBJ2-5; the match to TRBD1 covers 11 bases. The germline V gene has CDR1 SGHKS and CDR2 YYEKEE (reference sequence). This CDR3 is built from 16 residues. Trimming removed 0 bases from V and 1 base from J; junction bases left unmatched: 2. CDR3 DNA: TGTGCCAGCAGCTTGGCCGGACAGGGGGCCCAAGAGACCCAGTACTTC. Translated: CASSLAGQGAQETQYF.

The CDR3 spells CASSLGLAGGLNTGELFF. The CDR3 DNA reads as TGCGCCAGCAGCTTGGGACTAGCGGGAGGATTGAACACCGGGGAGCTGTTTTTT. This chain joins TRBV5-1 and TRBJ2-2; 13 bases are shared with TRBD2. CDR1 and CDR2 from the germline V gene are SGHRS and YFSETQ. The trim removed 0 bases at V and 1 base at J, leaving 3 bases unmatched. CDR3 length: 18 residues.

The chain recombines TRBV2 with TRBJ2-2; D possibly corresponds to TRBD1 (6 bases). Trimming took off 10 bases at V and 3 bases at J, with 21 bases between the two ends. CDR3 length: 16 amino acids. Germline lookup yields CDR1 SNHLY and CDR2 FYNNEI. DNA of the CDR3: TGTGCCACCAAAGAGGGTCAGGGGATAGACACCGGGGAGCTGTTTTTT. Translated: CATKEGQGIDTGELFF.

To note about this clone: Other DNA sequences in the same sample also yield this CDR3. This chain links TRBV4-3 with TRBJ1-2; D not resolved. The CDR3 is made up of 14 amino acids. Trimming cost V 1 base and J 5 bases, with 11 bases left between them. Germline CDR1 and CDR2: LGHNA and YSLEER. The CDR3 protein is CASSQVGLGYGYTF. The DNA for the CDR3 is TGCGCCAGCAGCCAAGTGGGGTTAGGTTATGGCTACACCTTC.

The CDR3 DNA reads as TGTGCCAGCAGTTCAAACGTGGGACAGGACACTGAAGCTTTCTTT. Translation gives CASSSNVGQDTEAFF. The chain is built from TRBV28 and TRBJ1-1, with 8 bases matching TRBD1. Per germline, CDR1 MDHEN and CDR2 SYDVKM. The CDR3 runs 15 residues. The V gene end was trimmed by 4 bases and the J gene end by 3 bases; junction bases not matched to a gene: 7. The whole variable domain, remainder taken from reference TRBV28 and TRBJ1-1, is DVKVTQSSRYLVKRTGEKVFLECVQDMDHENMFWYRQDPGLGLRLIYFSYDVKMKEKGDIPEGYSVSREKKERFSLILESASTNQTSMYLCASSSNVGQDTEAFFGQGTRLTVV.

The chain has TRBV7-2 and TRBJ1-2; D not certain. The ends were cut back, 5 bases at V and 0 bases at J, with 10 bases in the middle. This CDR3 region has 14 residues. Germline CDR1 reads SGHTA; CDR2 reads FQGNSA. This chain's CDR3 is CASSPAGSNYGYTF. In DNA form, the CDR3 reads TGTGCCAGCAGCCCAGCCGGGTCTAACTATGGCTACACCTTC.

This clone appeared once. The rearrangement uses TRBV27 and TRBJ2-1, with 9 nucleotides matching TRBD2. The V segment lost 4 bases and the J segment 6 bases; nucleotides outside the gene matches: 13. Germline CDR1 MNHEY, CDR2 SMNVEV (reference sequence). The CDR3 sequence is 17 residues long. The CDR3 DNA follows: TGTGCCAGCAGTTATTTTAAGACTAGCGGCTTAATCAATGAGCAGTTCTTC. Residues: CASSYFKTSGLINEQFF.

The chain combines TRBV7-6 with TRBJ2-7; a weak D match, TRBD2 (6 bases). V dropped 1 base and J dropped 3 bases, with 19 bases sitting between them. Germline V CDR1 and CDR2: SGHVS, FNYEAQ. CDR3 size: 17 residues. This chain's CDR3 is CASSLGPASGDLYEQYF. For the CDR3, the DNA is TGTGCCAGCAGCTTAGGTCCGGCATCGGGGGACCTCTACGAGCAGTACTTC.

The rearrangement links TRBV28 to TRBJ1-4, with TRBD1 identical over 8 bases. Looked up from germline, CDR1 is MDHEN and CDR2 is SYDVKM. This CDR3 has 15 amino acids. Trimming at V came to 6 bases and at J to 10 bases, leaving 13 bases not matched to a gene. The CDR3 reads CASSPRQGSPGKLFF. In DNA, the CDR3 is TGTGCCAGCAGCCCTCGACAGGGGTCACCGGGAAAACTGTTTTTT.

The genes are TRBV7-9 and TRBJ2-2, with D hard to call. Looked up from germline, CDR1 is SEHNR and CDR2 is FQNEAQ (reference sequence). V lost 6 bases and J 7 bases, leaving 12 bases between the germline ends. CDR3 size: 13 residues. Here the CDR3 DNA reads TGTGCCAGCAGTCCCCAAGGGCTCGGGGAGCTGTTTTTT. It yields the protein CASSPQGLGELFF.

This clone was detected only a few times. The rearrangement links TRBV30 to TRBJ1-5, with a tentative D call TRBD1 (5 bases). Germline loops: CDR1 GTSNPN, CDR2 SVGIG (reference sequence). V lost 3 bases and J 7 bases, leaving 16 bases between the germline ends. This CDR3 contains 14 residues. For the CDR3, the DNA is TGTGCCTGGAGGGCCGGGACCCGGGGGCAGCCCCAGCATTTT. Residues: CAWRAGTRGQPQHF.